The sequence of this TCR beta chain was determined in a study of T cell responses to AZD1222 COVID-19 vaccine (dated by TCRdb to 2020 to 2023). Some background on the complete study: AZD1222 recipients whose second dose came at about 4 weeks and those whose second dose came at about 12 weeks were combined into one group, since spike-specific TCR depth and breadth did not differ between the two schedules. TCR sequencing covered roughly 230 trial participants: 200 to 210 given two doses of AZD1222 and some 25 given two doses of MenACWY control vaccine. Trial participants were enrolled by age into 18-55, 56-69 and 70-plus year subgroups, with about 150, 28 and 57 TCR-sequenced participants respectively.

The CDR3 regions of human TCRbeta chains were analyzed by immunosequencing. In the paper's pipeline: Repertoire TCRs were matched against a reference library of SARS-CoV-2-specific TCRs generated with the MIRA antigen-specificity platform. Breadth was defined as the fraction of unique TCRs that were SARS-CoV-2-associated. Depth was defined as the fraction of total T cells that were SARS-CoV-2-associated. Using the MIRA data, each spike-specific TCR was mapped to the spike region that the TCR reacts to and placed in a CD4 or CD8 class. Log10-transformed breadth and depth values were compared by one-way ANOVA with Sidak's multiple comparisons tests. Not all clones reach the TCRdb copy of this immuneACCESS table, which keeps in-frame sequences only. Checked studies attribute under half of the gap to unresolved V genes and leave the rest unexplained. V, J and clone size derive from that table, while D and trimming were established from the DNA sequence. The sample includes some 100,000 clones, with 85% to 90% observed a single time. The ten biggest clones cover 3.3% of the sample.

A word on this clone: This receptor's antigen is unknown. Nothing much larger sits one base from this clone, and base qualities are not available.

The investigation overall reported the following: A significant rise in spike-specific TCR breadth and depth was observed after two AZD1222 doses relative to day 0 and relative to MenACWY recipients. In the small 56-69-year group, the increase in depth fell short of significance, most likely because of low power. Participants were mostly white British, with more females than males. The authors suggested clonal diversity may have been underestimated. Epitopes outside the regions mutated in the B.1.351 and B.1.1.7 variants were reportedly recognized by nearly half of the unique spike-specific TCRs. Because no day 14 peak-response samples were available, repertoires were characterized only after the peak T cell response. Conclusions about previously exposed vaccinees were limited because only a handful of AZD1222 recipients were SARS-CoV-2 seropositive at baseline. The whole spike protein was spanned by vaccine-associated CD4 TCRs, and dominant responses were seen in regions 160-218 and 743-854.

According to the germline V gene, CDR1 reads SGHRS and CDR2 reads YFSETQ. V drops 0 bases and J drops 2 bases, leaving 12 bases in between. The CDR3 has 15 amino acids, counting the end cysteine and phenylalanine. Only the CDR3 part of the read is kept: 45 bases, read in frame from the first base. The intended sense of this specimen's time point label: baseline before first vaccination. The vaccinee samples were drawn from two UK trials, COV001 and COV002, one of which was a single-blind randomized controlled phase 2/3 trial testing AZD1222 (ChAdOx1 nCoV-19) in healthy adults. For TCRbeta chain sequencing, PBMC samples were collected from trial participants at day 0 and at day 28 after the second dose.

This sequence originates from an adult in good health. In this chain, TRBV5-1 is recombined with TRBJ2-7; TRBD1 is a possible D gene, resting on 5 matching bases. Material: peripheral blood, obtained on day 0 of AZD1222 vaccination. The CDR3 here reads CASSLDPRQPYEQYF. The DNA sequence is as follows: TGCGCCAGCAGCTTGGACCCCAGACAGCCCTACGAGCAGTACTTC.